Detailed here is one T cell receptor beta chain. The entry originates in a study of blood T cell repertoires in COVID-19. The protocol was immunoSEQ multiplex PCR, while the TCRdb copy is restricted to in-frame clones and leaves out a portion. The sample yields 150,000 to 200,000 clones, approximately 85% seen once. The V and J ends lost 5 bases and 4 bases, in that order; junction bases with no gene match: 5. The CDR3 loop spans 14 amino acids. In germline, CDR1 is MNHEY, CDR2 SMNVEV (reference sequence). V is TRBV27 and J is TRBJ1-5; 7 nucleotides align to TRBD1. What was sequenced was PBMCs or T cells enriched from blood (not recorded which). The TCR was taken from a woman aged 25 to 39 who had recovered from COVID-19. In DNA, the CDR3 is TGTGCCAGCAGTCGCTACAGGGGAAATCAGCCCCAGCATTTT. Encoded protein: CASSRYRGNQPQHF.